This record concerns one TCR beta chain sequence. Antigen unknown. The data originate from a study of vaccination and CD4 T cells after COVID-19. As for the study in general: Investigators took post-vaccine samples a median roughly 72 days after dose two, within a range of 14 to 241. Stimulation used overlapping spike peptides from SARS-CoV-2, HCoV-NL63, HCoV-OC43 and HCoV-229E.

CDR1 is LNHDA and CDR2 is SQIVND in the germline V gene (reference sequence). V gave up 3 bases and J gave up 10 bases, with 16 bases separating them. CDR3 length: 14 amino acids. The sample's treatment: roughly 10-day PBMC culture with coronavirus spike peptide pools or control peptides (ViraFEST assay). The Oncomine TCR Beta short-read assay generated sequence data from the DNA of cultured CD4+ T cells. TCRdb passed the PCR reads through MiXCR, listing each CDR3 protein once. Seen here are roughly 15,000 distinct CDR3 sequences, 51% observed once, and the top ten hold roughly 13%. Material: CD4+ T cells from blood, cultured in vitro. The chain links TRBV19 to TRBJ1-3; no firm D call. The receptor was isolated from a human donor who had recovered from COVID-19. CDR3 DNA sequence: TGTGCCAGTAGTATCGGTACCCGGGAAAGGACCATATATTTT. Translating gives CASSIGTRERTIYF.